These T cell receptor beta chains were read from a single sample in a study of CD8 T cells in Susac syndrome. One entry per CDR3 protein, called by TCRdb with MiXCR from the immunoSEQ multiplex PCR reads. Here the sample spans about 180,000 distinct CDR3 sequences, roughly 94% being singletons. Specimen: CD4+ T cells from PBMCs. Every receptor here comes from a human donor with Susac syndrome. Each CDR3 is given with its conserved first and last residue.

V	J	CDR3
TRBV27	TRBJ1-4	CASGRVGEKLFF
TRBV29-1	TRBJ2-1	CSVVAYNEQFF
TRBV5-1	TRBJ2-7	CASSRRQGVYEQYF
TRBV3-1	TRBJ2-1	CASSQSPSGDNEQFF
TRBV20-1	TRBJ2-1	CSATDGTYNNEQFF
TRBV25-1	TRBJ2-3	CASSGRSSTDTQYF
TRBV7-2	TRBJ1-2	CASSFLAGEVGGYTF
TRBV12-3/TRBV12-4	TRBJ2-7	CASSPSGDPGDEQYF
TRBV2	TRBJ1-5	CASSPRTDPHQPQHF
TRBV6-4	TRBJ1-6	CASRNDGVGSPLHF
TRBV27	TRBJ1-2	CASTRDRGSYGYTF
TRBV12-3/TRBV12-4	TRBJ1-6	CASSPRGAGSPLHF
TRBV18	TRBJ2-3	CASSPRDRGADTQYF
TRBV7-9	TRBJ2-7	CASSVQWSSQQYF
TRBV20-1	TRBJ2-2	CSAKRLLAGATGELFF
TRBV7-8	TRBJ2-3	CASSQGLQDTQYF
TRBV19	TRBJ2-2	CASSIGTRNTGELFF
TRBV29-1	TRBJ2-5	CSVADRGRGQETQYF
TRBV20-1	TRBJ2-4	CSARDLRVEAKNIQYF
TRBV28	TRBJ1-5	CASSFSGNQPQHF
TRBV2	TRBJ2-7	CASRTVTEQYF
TRBV20-1	TRBJ1-2	CSARGSYGCTF
TRBV7-8	TRBJ2-1	CASSSSGILNEQFF
TRBV4-1	TRBJ1-1	CASRSWGGKNTEAFF
TRBV4-1	TRBJ1-2	CASSQGQGQVFYGYTF
TRBV7-2	TRBJ2-5	CASSLGRASGRRETQYF
TRBV11-2	TRBJ1-3	CASSLAASENTIYF
TRBV15	TRBJ2-5	CATSGGAPDQETQYF
TRBV6-6	TRBJ1-1	CASSFREGPNTEAFF
TRBV7-7	TRBJ2-3	CASSPVGVDTQYF
TRBV28	TRBJ1-1	CASSLLRGYTEAFF
TRBV20-1	TRBJ1-2	CSALAGYGYTF
TRBV19	TRBJ2-7	CASRGQGAREQYF